A selection of T cell receptor beta chains follows, all from one sample in a study of blood T cell repertoires in COVID-19. Sequenced by immunoSEQ multiplex PCR; TCRdb stores in-frame clones only, minus some. The profile shows roughly 53,000 clones, roughly 80% of them singletons. The sample taken for sequencing was peripheral blood. The receptors originated from a man in his fifties with acute or convalescent COVID-19. Both conserved end residues are part of each CDR3. D genes are given only for firm matches. Expanded clones get a size class; other rows say once, few or many, or leave the size out.

J gene | clone size | V gene | D gene | CDR3 protein | CDR3 DNA
TRBJ2-1 | . | TRBV3-1/TRBV3-2 | . | CASSHQEIHNEQFF | TGTGCCAGCAGCCATCAGGAAATACACAATGAGCAGTTCTTC
TRBJ2-1 | once | TRBV9 | TRBD2 | CASSGTSRNEQFF | TGTGCCAGCAGCGGGACTAGTAGGAATGAGCAGTTCTTC
TRBJ1-4 | . | TRBV6-5 | . | CASVLTRGLVEKLFF | TGTGCCAGCGTCCTTACGCGGGGGTTAGTAGAAAAACTGTTTTTT
TRBJ2-1 | . | TRBV7-8 | . | CASSLLTLRDQHEQFF | TGTGCCAGCAGCCTTTTGACTCTCCGAGACCAACATGAGCAGTTCTTC
TRBJ2-2 | . | TRBV7-9 | TRBD2 | CASSPGMLAVDGELFF | TGTGCCAGCAGCCCAGGCATGCTAGCGGTGGATGGGGAGCTGTTTTTT
TRBJ2-7 | . | TRBV6-2/TRBV6-3 | TRBD2 | CASSYAGGGSYEQYF | TGTGCCAGCAGTTACGCTGGCGGGGGATCCTACGAGCAGTACTTC
TRBJ2-3 | . | TRBV24-1 | TRBD2 | CATSDRTSGYTDTQYF | TGTGCCACCAGTGATCGGACTAGCGGGTACACAGATACGCAGTATTTT
TRBJ2-7 | . | TRBV7-2 | TRBD2 | CASSLLAGFYEQYF | TGTGCCAGCAGCTTACTAGCGGGATTCTACGAGCAGTACTTC
TRBJ2-5 | once | TRBV7-4 | TRBD2 | CASRPILAGDGETQYF | TGTGCCAGCAGACCCATACTAGCGGGGGACGGGGAGACCCAGTACTTC
TRBJ2-1 | few | TRBV7-9 | . | CASSHRDTINEQFF | TGTGCCAGCAGCCACAGGGACACAATCAATGAGCAGTTCTTC
TRBJ1-5 | few | TRBV25-1 | . | CASRTGSGPQHF | TGTGCCAGTCGTACAGGGTCGGGGCCCCAGCATTTT
TRBJ2-3 | . | TRBV5-4 | TRBD2 | CASSSGTGGYTDTQYF | TGTGCCAGCAGCTCAGGCACGGGGGGGTATACAGATACGCAGTATTTT
TRBJ2-2 | . | TRBV10-3 | . | CAISRGSTGELFF | TGTGCCATCAGCCGGGGGAGCACCGGGGAGCTGTTTTTT
TRBJ2-6 | . | TRBV9 | . | CASSGLGGGANVLTF | TGTGCCAGCAGCGGGCTAGGAGGTGGGGCCAACGTCCTGACTTTC
TRBJ2-3 | . | TRBV7-9 | . | CASSESGEPYTQYF | TGTGCCAGCAGCGAGAGTGGAGAGCCGTATACGCAGTATTTT
TRBJ1-6 | . | TRBV28 | . | CASRGGNNSPLHF | TGTGCCAGCAGAGGAGGGAACAATTCACCCCTCCACTTT
TRBJ2-3 | . | TRBV10-3 | . | CAISEEGGGTDTQYF | TGTGCCATCAGTGAAGAAGGGGGGGGCACAGATACGCAGTATTTT
TRBJ1-5 | . | TRBV7-6 | TRBD1 | CASSLVGTAGEPQHF | TGTGCCAGCAGCTTAGTGGGGACAGCTGGGGAGCCCCAGCATTTT
TRBJ2-7 | . | TRBV6-5 | . | CASSRDKSSYEQYF | TGTGCCAGCAGCCGGGACAAGAGCTCCTACGAGCAGTACTTC
TRBJ1-6 | few | TRBV30 | . | CAWTVNNSPLHF | TGTGCCTGGACGGTGAATAATTCACCCCTCCACTTT
TRBJ2-7 | . | TRBV28 | TRBD1 | CASSLRTGGSYEQYF | TGTGCCAGCAGTTTGAGGACAGGGGGCTCCTACGAGCAGTACTTC
TRBJ1-2 | . | TRBV30 | TRBD1 | CAWSGQGEGYGYTF | TGTGCCTGGAGTGGTCAGGGGGAAGGCTATGGCTACACCTTC
TRBJ1-4 | . | TRBV3-1/TRBV3-2 | TRBD1 | CASSGDRILEKLFF | TGTGCCAGCAGCGGGGACAGGATTCTAGAAAAACTGTTTTTT
TRBJ2-3 | few | TRBV5-4 | TRBD2 | CASSLSLLAGGLGTQYF | TGTGCCAGCAGCTTGAGCCTACTAGCGGGGGGGCTAGGTACGCAGTATTTT
TRBJ2-7 | . | TRBV11-2 | . | CASSPEGAGEQYF | TGTGCCAGCTCCCCGGAGGGAGCCGGCGAGCAGTACTTC
TRBJ2-5 | . | TRBV10-3 | . | CAITRDFQETQYF | TGTGCCATCACCAGGGACTTTCAAGAGACCCAGTACTTC
TRBJ2-1 | . | TRBV6-5 | TRBD1 | CASSYNRGGEQFF | TGTGCCAGCAGTTACAACAGGGGCGGAGAGCAGTTCTTC
TRBJ2-5 | . | TRBV5-1 | . | CASSLQETQYF | TGCGCCAGCAGCTTGCAGGAGACCCAGTACTTC
TRBJ2-1 | once | TRBV11-2 | . | CASSLGVGQSEEQFF | TGTGCCAGCAGCTTAGGGGTAGGACAGTCGGAGGAGCAGTTCTTC
TRBJ1-6 | . | TRBV3-1/TRBV3-2 | . | CASSRTDRENSPLHF | TGTGCCAGCAGCCGAACGGACAGAGAAAATTCACCCCTCCACTTT
TRBJ2-3 | few | TRBV21-1 | . | CASSRLAGQSTDTQYF | TGTGCCAGCAGCAGACTAGCGGGACAAAGCACAGATACGCAGTATTTT
TRBJ2-2 | few | TRBV5-4 | TRBD2 | CASSLGLAGGGTGELFF | TGTGCCAGCAGCTTGGGACTAGCGGGAGGAGGCACCGGGGAGCTGTTTTTT
TRBJ1-5 | . | TRBV3-1/TRBV3-2 | . | CASSHSGDQPQHF | TGTGCCAGCAGCCACTCAGGGGATCAGCCCCAGCATTTT
TRBJ2-1 | . | TRBV11-2 | . | CASSTQVGYNEQFF | TGTGCCAGCAGCACACAGGTGGGATACAATGAGCAGTTCTTC
TRBJ1-1 | few | TRBV28 | . | CASSLRHPNTEAFF | TGTGCCAGCAGTTTGCGACATCCGAACACTGAAGCTTTCTTT
TRBJ2-3 | . | TRBV9 | TRBD2 | CASSVATGLGMADTQYF | TGTGCCAGCAGCGTAGCTACGGGACTAGGAATGGCAGATACGCAGTATTTT
TRBJ2-7 | once | TRBV6-5 | TRBD1 | CASSYSGTGAEQYF | TGTGCCAGCAGTTACTCGGGGACAGGGGCCGAGCAGTACTTC
TRBJ2-3 | . | TRBV11-2 | TRBD2 | CASSLGSLAGGTDTQYF | TGTGCCAGCAGCTTAGGGTCCCTAGCGGGGGGCACAGATACGCAGTATTTT
TRBJ1-6 | . | TRBV9 | . | CASSPVQYNSPLHF | TGTGCCAGCAGCCCCGTCCAGTATAATTCACCCCTCCACTTT
TRBJ2-7 | . | TRBV19 | TRBD1 | CASSLAGTGSYEQYF | TGTGCCAGTAGCTTAGCCGGGACAGGATCCTACGAGCAGTACTTC
TRBJ1-2 | . | TRBV7-2 | TRBD1 | CASSRDRVVYGYTF | TGTGCCAGCAGTCGGGACAGGGTGGTCTATGGCTACACCTTC
TRBJ1-2 | few | TRBV5-4 | . | CASSLAGHLTYGYTF | TGTGCCAGCAGCTTGGCTGGACACCTTACCTATGGCTACACCTTC
TRBJ1-6 | . | TRBV7-3 | . | CASSPGQTNSPLHF | TGTGCCAGCAGCCCAGGACAGACTAATTCACCCCTCCACTTT
TRBJ2-7 | . | TRBV6-2/TRBV6-3 | . | CASSYLRGAGLRYEQYF | TGTGCCAGCAGTTACCTCCGGGGGGCAGGATTACGATACGAGCAGTACTTC
TRBJ1-2 | . | TRBV21-1 | . | CASSKGEARVVCSYTF | TGTGCCAGCAGCAAAGGGGAGGCCAGGGTGGTTTGTAGCTACACCTTC
TRBJ2-7 | . | TRBV5-6 | . | CASSFWSGTLPYEQYF | TGTGCCAGCAGCTTCTGGTCCGGGACACTACCCTACGAGCAGTACTTC
TRBJ2-3 | . | TRBV5-8 | TRBD1 | CASKRGQNTDTQYF | TGTGCCAGCAAAAGGGGACAGAACACAGATACGCAGTATTTT
TRBJ2-1 | . | TRBV5-1 | . | CASSLAQGTEQFF | TGCGCCAGCAGCTTGGCTCAGGGAACTGAGCAGTTCTTC
TRBJ2-7 | once | TRBV6-7 | TRBD1 | CASSDRDGPCYEQYF | TGTGCCAGCAGCGACAGGGACGGCCCTTGCTACGAGCAGTACTTC
TRBJ2-7 | . | TRBV5-8 | . | CASSPDRSSYEQYF | TGTGCCAGCAGCCCCGACAGGAGCTCCTACGAGCAGTACTTC
TRBJ2-5 | . | TRBV5-5 | . | CASSLEATQYF | TGTGCCAGCAGCTTGGAAGCGACCCAGTACTTC
TRBJ2-1 | . | TRBV6-1 | . | CASSDRVNEQFF | TGTGCCAGCAGTGACAGGGTCAATGAGCAGTTCTTC
TRBJ1-5 | once | TRBV12-5 | TRBD1 | CASGGDRQHF | TGTGCTAGTGGGGGGGACAGACAGCATTTT